A selection of T cell receptor beta chains follows, all from one sample in a study of shared clonotypes between healthy human individuals. Clones were sequenced by immunoSEQ multiplex PCR, and TCRdb holds only the in-frame ones, with some missing. Found here are hundreds of thousands of clones, about 96% of them singletons; the top ten hold less than 0.12%. Sequences were obtained from naive CD8+ T cells sorted from blood. The receptors originated from a woman younger than 45 in good health. CDR3s leave out the opening cysteine and the closing phenylalanine or tryptophan. Clone size is not always given. Where it is, it says once, few, many or a class for expanded clones.

v_call clone_size cdr3_aa
TRBV4-1 . ASSQDFYAGGNSNQPQH
TRBV11-1 . ASSLGEEREF
TRBV28 . ASSNTGGRQPQH
TRBV28 . ASTRPSGFLGSYNEQF
TRBV7-9 . ASSLGAESSYEQY
TRBV28 . ASTNNRASDEKLF
TRBV28 . ASSFPETRGYEQY
TRBV9 . ASSVSSGSSYEQY
TRBV10-1 . ASSDVLNNQPQH
TRBV28 . ASSLWTGSNQPQH
TRBV5-5 . ASSLSTRSGIYEQY
TRBV27 . ASTRSGRAIEQY
TRBV5-5 once ASSLHRVARRTDTQY
TRBV27 . ASRRGPMNTEAF
TRBV5-1 . ASSLGGAREQY
TRBV15 . ATSREDRAPGNTIY
TRBV6-1 . ASSEGGTARGEKLF
TRBV28 . ASSLGLEGADTQY
TRBV27 . ASILSVGEAF
TRBV30 . AWSVLAGTYEQY
TRBV19 . ASSMTASSYNEQF
TRBV21-1 . ASSYKDWLAGGPDTGELF
TRBV9 . ASSVGDDRAYGYT
TRBV7-6 . ASSPETGYGYT
TRBV27 . ASRTGNQPQH
TRBV6-6 . ASSTGLPSRELF
TRBV5-1 once ASSQSSWNYGYT
TRBV9 . ASSVQLELDTEAF
TRBV7-6 . ASSLDRGTNEKLF
TRBV28 . ASRFLSGVPYNEQF
TRBV28 . ASRGLARLPYEQY
TRBV9 . ASSPTGNMNTEAF
TRBV11-2 . ASSLDNRGETQY
TRBV4-2 . ASSQEGVVTEKLF
TRBV27 . ASSFAGLSYEQY
TRBV4-1 . ASSHRAQGYEQY
TRBV4-1 . ASSQDTRAPGELF
TRBV5-1 . ASSSQPGGYT
TRBV11-2 once ASSLPGYFGYT
TRBV4-1 . ASSYPGQLWNTIY
TRBV19 . ANLSPLQETQY
TRBV28 . ASSGTGYGYT
TRBV29-1 . SAVGREGKLF
TRBV7-9 . ASSSPKGAGNEKLF
TRBV30 . AWSVRVEAKSDTQY
TRBV6-5 . ASSYLLRTGPNEQF
TRBV23-1 . ASSQSVDDRGRLAGFTGELF
TRBV7-2 . ASSLAGTNGYT
TRBV7-2 . ASSLDRGPDSSYEQY
TRBV29-1 . SALVGRAGELF
TRBV13 . ASSHPSGGTNEQF
TRBV7-5 . VRSLTSGKQSSYEQY